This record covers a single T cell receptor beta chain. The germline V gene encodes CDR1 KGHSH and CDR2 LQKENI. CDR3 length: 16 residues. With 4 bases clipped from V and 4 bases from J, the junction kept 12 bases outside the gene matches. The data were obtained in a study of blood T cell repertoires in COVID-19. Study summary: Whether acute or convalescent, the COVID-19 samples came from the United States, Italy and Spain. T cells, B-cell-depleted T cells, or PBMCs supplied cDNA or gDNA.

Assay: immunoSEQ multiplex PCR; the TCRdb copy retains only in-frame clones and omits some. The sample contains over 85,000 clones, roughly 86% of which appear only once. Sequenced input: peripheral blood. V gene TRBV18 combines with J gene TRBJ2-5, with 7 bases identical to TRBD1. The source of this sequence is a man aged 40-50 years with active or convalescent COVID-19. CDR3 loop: CASSQGAMVPPETQYF. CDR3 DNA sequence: TGTGCCAGCTCACAGGGGGCTATGGTGCCCCCAGAGACCCAGTACTTC.